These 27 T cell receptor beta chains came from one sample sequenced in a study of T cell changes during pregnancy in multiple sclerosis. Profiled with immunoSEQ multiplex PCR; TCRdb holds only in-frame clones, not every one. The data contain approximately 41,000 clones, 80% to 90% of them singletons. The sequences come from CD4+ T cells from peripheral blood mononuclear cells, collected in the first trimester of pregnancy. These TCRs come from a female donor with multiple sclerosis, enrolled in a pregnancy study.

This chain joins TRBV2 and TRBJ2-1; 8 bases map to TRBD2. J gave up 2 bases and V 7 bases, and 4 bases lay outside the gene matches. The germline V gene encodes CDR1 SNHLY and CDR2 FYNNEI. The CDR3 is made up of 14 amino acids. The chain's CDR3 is CASIVGRAYNEQFF. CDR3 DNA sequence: TGTGCCAGCATAGTCGGGAGGGCCTACAATGAGCAGTTCTTC.

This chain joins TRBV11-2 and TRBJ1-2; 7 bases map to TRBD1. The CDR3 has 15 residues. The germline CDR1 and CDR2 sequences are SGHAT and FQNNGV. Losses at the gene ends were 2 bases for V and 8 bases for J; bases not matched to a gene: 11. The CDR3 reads CASSLNIQGPQGYTF. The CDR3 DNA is TGTGCCAGCAGCTTAAATATACAGGGGCCTCAAGGCTACACCTTC. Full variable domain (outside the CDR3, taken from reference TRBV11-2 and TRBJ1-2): EAGVAQSPRYKIIEKRQSVAFWCNPISGHATLYWYQQILGQGPKLLIQFQNNGVVDDSQLPKDRFSAERLKGVDSTLKIQPAKLEDSAVYLCASSLNIQGPQGYTFGSGTRLTVV.

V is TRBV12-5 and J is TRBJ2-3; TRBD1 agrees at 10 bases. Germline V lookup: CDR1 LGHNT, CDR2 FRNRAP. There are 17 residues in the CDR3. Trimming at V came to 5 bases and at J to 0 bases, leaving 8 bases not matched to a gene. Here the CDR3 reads CASGQLRDRGSTDTQYF. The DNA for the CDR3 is TGTGCTAGTGGTCAATTGCGGGACAGGGGTAGCACAGATACGCAGTATTTT.

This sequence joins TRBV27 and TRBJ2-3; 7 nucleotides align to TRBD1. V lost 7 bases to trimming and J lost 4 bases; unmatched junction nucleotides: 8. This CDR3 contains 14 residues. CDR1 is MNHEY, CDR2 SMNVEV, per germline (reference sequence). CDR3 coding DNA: TGTGCCAGCAATCAACAGGGGTCCGCAGATACGCAGTATTTT. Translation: CASNQQGSADTQYF.

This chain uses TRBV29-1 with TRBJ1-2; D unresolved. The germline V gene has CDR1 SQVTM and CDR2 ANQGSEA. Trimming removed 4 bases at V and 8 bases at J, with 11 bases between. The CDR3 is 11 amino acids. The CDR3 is CSVAGTGGYTF. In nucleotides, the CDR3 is TGCAGCGTTGCAGGCACGGGAGGCTACACCTTC.

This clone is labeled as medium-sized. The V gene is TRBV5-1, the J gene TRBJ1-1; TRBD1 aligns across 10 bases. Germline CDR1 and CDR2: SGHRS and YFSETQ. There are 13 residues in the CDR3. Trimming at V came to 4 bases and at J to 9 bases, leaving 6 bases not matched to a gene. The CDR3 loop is CASSPGQGEKAFF. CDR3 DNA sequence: TGCGCCAGCAGCCCCGGACAGGGGGAAAAAGCTTTCTTT.

In DNA form, the CDR3 reads TGTGCCAGCAGCCGGACTAGCGGGAGGTTCAACTACGAGCAGTACTTC. Translated: CASSRTSGRFNYEQYF. The chain uses TRBV27 and TRBJ2-7; 14 bases match TRBD2. This CDR3 contains 16 residues. In germline, CDR1 is MNHEY, CDR2 SMNVEV (reference sequence). The ends lost 6 bases at V and 3 bases at J; junction bases unmatched: 7.

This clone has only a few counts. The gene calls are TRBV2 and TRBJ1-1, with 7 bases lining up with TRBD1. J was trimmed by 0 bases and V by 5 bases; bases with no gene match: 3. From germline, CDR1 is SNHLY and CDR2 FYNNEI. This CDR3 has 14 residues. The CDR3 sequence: CASSPTGLNTEAFF. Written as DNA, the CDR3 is TGTGCCAGCAGTCCGACAGGGCTGAACACTGAAGCTTTCTTT.

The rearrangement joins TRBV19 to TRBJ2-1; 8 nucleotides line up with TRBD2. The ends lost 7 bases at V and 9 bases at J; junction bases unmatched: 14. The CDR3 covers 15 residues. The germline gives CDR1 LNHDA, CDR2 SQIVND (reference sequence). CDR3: CASNEGTRVTGEQFF. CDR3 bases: TGTGCCAGTAACGAGGGGACTAGGGTAACGGGTGAGCAGTTCTTC.

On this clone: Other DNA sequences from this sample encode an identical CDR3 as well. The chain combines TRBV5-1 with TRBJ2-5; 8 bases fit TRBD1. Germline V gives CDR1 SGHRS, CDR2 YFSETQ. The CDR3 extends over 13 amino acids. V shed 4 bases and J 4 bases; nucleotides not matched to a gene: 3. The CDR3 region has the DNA TGCGCCAGCAGCCCCGGACAGGGAGAGACCCAGTACTTC. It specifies CASSPGQGETQYF.

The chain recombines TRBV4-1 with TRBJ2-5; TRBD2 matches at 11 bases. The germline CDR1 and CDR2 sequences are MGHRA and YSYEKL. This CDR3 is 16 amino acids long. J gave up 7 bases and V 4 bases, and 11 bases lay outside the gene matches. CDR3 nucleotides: TGCGCCAGCAGCCCGGGGACTAGCGGACACCAGTGGACCCAGTACTTC. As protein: CASSPGTSGHQWTQYF.

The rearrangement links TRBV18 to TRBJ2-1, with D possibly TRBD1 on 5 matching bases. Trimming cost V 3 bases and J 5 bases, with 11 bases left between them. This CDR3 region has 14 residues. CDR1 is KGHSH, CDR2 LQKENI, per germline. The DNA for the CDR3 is TGTGCCAGCTCACCGACGACAGCAAACAATGAGCAGTTCTTC. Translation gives CASSPTTANNEQFF.

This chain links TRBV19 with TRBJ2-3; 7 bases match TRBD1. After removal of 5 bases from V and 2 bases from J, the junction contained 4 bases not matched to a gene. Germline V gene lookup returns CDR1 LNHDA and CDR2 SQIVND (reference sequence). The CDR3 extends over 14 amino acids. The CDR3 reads CASSWDSNTDTQYF. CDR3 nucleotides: TGTGCCAGTAGTTGGGACAGCAACACAGATACGCAGTATTTT.

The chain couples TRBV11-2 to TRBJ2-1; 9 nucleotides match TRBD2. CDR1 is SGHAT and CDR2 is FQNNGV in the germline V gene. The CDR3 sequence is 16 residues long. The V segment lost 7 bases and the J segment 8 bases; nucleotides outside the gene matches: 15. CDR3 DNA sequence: TGTGCCAGCACCAGGTCGGCGGGAGGGCCGGGGGATGAGCAGTTCTTC. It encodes CASTRSAGGPGDEQFF.

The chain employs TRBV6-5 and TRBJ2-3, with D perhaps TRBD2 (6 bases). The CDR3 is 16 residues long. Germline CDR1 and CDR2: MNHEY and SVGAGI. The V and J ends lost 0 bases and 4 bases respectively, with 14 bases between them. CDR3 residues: CASSYSARRGSDTQYF. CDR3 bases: TGTGCCAGCAGTTACTCGGCTAGGAGGGGCTCAGATACGCAGTATTTT.

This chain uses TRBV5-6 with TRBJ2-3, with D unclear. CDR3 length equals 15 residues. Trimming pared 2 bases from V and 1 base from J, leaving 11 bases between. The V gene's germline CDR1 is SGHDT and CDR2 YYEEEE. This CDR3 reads CASSFTAAGTDTQYF. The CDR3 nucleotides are TGTGCCAGCAGCTTTACAGCAGCCGGCACAGATACGCAGTATTTT.

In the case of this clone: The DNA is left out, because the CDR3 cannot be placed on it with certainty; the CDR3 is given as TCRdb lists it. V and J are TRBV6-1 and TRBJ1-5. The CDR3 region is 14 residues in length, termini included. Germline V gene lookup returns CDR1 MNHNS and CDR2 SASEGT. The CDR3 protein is CASSSSGNNQPQHF.

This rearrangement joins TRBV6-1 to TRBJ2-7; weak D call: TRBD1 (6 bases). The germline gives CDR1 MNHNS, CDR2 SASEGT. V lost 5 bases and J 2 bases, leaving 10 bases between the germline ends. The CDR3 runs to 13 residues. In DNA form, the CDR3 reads TGTGCCAGCAGTCGACAGGTCCCCTACGAGCAGTACTTC. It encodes CASSRQVPYEQYF.

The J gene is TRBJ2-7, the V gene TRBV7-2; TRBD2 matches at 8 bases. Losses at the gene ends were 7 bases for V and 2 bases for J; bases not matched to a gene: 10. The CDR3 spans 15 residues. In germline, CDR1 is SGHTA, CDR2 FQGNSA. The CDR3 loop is CASTLVLAGAYEQYF. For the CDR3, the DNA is TGTGCCAGCACTCTCGTTCTAGCGGGTGCCTACGAGCAGTACTTC.

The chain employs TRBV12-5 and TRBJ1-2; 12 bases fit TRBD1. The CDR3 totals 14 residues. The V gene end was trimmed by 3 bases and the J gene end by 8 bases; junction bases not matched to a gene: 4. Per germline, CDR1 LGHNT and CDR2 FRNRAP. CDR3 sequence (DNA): TGTGCTAGTGGTTTAACCGGGACAGGGGGCGGCTACACCTTC. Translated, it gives CASGLTGTGGGYTF.

The chain's CDR3 is CAWSTSGIKGEQFF. For the CDR3, the DNA is TGTGCCTGGAGTACCAGCGGGATAAAGGGTGAGCAGTTCTTC. The chain links TRBV30 to TRBJ2-1; TRBD2 aligns across 7 bases. Per the germline V gene, CDR1 is GTSNPN and CDR2 is SVGIG (reference sequence). Losses at the gene ends were 2 bases for V and 9 bases for J; bases not matched to a gene: 10. This CDR3 spans 14 amino acids.

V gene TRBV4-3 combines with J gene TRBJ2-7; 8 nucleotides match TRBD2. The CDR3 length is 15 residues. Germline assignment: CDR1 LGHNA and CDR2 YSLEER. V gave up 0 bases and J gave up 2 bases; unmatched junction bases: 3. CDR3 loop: CASSQDMGLAYEQYF. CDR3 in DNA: TGCGCCAGCAGCCAAGATATGGGACTAGCCTACGAGCAGTACTTC.

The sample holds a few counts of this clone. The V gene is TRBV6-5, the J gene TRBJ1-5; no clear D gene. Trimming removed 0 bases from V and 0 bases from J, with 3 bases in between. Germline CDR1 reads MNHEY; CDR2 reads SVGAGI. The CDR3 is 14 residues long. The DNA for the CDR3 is TGTGCCAGCAGTTACTCATATAGCAATCAGCCCCAGCATTTT. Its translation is CASSYSYSNQPQHF.

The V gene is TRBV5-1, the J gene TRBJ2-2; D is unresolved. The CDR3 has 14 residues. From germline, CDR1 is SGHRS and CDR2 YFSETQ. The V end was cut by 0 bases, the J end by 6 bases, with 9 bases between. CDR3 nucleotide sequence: TGCGCCAGCAGCTTGGCTAGTGTCGCCGGGGAGCTGTTTTTT. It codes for CASSLASVAGELFF.

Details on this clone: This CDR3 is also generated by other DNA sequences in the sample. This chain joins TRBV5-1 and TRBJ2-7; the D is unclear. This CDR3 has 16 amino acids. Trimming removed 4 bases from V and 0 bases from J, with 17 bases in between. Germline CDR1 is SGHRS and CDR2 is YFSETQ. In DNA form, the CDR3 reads TGCGCCAGCAGCGCGGCAGCGATATTCAACTCCTACGAGCAGTACTTC. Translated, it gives CASSAAAIFNSYEQYF.

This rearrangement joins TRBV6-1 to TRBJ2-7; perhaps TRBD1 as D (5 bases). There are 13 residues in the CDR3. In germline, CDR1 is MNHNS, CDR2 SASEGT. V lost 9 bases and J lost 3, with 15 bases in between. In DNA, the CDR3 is TGTGCCAGTAAAACAGGTGACGTCTACGAGCAGTACTTC. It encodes CASKTGDVYEQYF.

In nucleotides, the CDR3 is TGTGCCAGCAGTACCCGACAGGGGAGAGCTTTCTTT. Its protein is CASSTRQGRAFF. The chain combines TRBV28 with TRBJ1-1; 8 nucleotides match TRBD1. The CDR3 is made up of 12 amino acids. J gave up 10 bases and V 5 bases, and 6 bases lay outside the gene matches. The germline CDR1 and CDR2 sequences are MDHEN and SYDVKM.